The clone carrying this TCR beta chain was counted a few times. Its specificity is unknown. The germline V gene has CDR1 SGHAT and CDR2 FQDESV (reference sequence). V lost 1 base, J lost 6 bases, and 4 bases lay in between. The CDR3 has 12 amino acids. This sample stems from a study of esophageal squamous cell carcinoma under preoperative chemotherapy. As for the study in general: Both tumor-infiltrating lymphocytes and peripheral blood T cells were profiled. Points from the study as a whole: Peripheral T cells migrating into the tumor appeared to partly supply post-treatment tumor-infiltrating lymphocytes. Chemotherapy was followed by significantly higher TCR diversity in peripheral T cells only, not tumor-infiltrating lymphocytes.

Documented time point: after preoperative PTX-NDP chemotherapy. Before surgery, patients were given preoperative paclitaxel-nedaplatin chemotherapy. TCRdb reanalysed the PCR reads using MiXCR and keeps one entry per CDR3 protein. This sample has approximately 11,000 distinct CDR3 sequences; 63% occur once, and the top ten carry 29%. This receptor was identified in a human donor with esophageal squamous cell carcinoma. The donor label of this sample is uncertain. Sample collection was performed from a patient given preoperative chemotherapy. This chain connects TRBV11-1 to TRBJ2-1; D unclear. The CDR3 sequence: CASSLGFNEQFF. Here the CDR3 DNA reads TGTGCCAGCAGCTTAGGGTTCAATGAGCAGTTCTTC.